This T cell receptor (beta chain) originates from a study of cytomegalovirus exposure and HLA in healthy donors. Primers: 60 Vbeta forward and 13 Jbeta reverse. The table came from immunoSEQ multiplex PCR; TCRdb's copy has only in-frame clones and leaves some out. The sample contains fewer than 140,000 clones, 82% of which appear only once. Findings and limits, study-wide: Cytomegalovirus-associated TCR beta chains were listed, numbering more than 150.

Points on this clone: Its antigen is not identified.

The CDR3 loop spans 16 amino acids. CDR1 and CDR2 (germline): SGHAT, FQNNGV. V lost 5 bases and J lost 7; bases outside the gene matches: 14. The chain uses TRBV11-2 and TRBJ2-1; 7 positions match TRBD2. Sequencing was carried out using PBMCs. The clonotype was recovered from a man over 45 in good health and CMV-seronegative. CDR3 sequence reads: CASSNPPGGNYNEQFF. CDR3 bases: TGTGCCAGCAGCAACCCGCCCGGGGGGAATTATAATGAGCAGTTCTTC.